This is a list of T cell receptor beta chains from one sample in a study of T cell repertoires in cytomegalovirus infection. TCRdb re-called the reads with MiXCR, one entry per CDR3 protein. The data hold more than 85,000 distinct CDR3 sequences, with more than 15% observed a single time. The sample comprised PBMCs. The receptors were gathered from a human donor in good health (CMV status not recorded). Some clones in this sample may be carry-over from other donors' samples. The CDR3 runs from the conserved cysteine through the conserved F or W. The D gene is left open where the match is weak. Clone size, where shown, is once, few, many, or a class for clones that have expanded.

cdr3_length	clone_size	d_call	v_call	j_call	cdr3_aa	cdr3_nt
14	once	-	TRBV28	TRBJ1-5	CASSRAGGNQPQHF	TGTGCCAGCAGTAGGGCAGGGGGCAATCAGCCCCAGCATTTT
13	many	-	TRBV7-3	TRBJ2-3	CASSLREDSSQYF	TGTGCCAGCAGCTTAAGAGAGGACTCCTCGCAGTATTTT
14	many	-	TRBV7-2	TRBJ1-1	CATALTREANEAFF	TGTGCCACCGCCTTGACCAGGGAAGCCAATGAAGCTTTCTTT
14	few	-	TRBV5-6	TRBJ2-5	CASSLVRDQETQYF	TGTGCCAGCAGCTTGGTCAGGGACCAAGAGACCCAGTACTTC
15	few	-	TRBV4-1	TRBJ1-2	CASSQDTPYQGGYTF	TGCGCCAGCAGCCAAGATACGCCCTATCAGGGGGGCTACACCTTC
13	many	-	TRBV10-3	TRBJ1-6	CAISSDTSGPLHF	TGTGCCATCAGCTCGGACACGTCGGGACCCCTCCACTTT
16	medium-sized	-	TRBV20-1	TRBJ2-2	CSARDLGGRSTGELFF	TGCAGTGCTAGAGATCTGGGGGGCCGGAGCACCGGGGAGCTGTTTTTT
14	many	-	TRBV7-3	TRBJ2-1	CASSLGDVYNEQFF	TGTGCCAGCAGCTTAGGGGACGTTTACAATGAGCAGTTCTTC
14	-	TRBD1	TRBV20-1	TRBJ2-3	CSAAPGQGAGTQYF	TGCAGTGCCGCACCGGGACAGGGGGCGGGTACGCAGTATTTT
15	-	TRBD1	TRBV7-9	TRBJ1-1	CASRPRGTANTEAFF	TGTGCCAGCAGGCCTAGGGGGACAGCGAACACTGAAGCTTTCTTT
16	many	TRBD1	TRBV7-3	TRBJ1-1	CASSLTGQGARTEAFF	TGTGCCAGCAGCTTAACAGGACAGGGGGCGCGAACTGAAGCTTTCTTT
15	-	-	TRBV15	TRBJ1-2	CATSPSDLGGALYTF	TGTGCCACCAGCCCCAGCGATTTAGGGGGTGCTTTGTACACCTTC
14	few	-	TRBV12-3/TRBV12-4	TRBJ1-6	CASSFFRENSPLHF	TGTGCCAGCAGTTTCTTCAGGGAGAATTCACCCCTCCACTTT
14	few	TRBD1	TRBV29-1	TRBJ1-5	CSVASGTGSQPQHF	TGCAGCGTCGCTTCCGGGACAGGGAGTCAGCCCCAGCATTTT
13	-	-	TRBV6-2/TRBV6-3	TRBJ1-2	CASGRGSLHRYTF	TGTGCCAGCGGCCGTGGCAGCCTCCATCGCTACACCTTC
11	many	-	TRBV7-2	TRBJ2-3	CASSLEGAQYF	TGTGCCAGCAGCTTAGAAGGGGCGCAGTATTTT
15	-	TRBD1	TRBV20-1	TRBJ2-5	CSARSLAGGSGTQYF	TGCAGTGCTAGGAGCCTGGCAGGGGGTAGTGGGACCCAGTACTTC
16	many	TRBD2	TRBV7-6	TRBJ2-1	CASSSSSGGGYNEQFF	TGTGCCAGCAGCTCCTCTAGCGGGGGGGGGTACAATGAGCAGTTCTTC
13	many	-	TRBV12-3/TRBV12-4	TRBJ1-1	CASSALPKDEAFF	TGTGCCAGCAGTGCGCTTCCGAAAGATGAAGCTTTCTTT
12	many	-	TRBV29-1	TRBJ1-2	CSVSWGRRGYTF	TGCAGCGTTTCTTGGGGGCGAAGAGGCTACACCTTC
13	few	-	TRBV6-2/TRBV6-3	TRBJ1-4	CASGVATNEKLFF	TGTGCCAGCGGAGTTGCAACTAATGAAAAACTGTTTTTT
13	many	-	TRBV7-2	TRBJ2-7	CASSYDSYYEQYF	TGTGCCAGCAGCTACGACAGCTACTACGAGCAGTACTTC
13	many	-	TRBV11-3	TRBJ1-1	CASSRTVNTEAFF	TGTGCCAGCAGCAGGACCGTCAACACTGAAGCTTTCTTT
14	few	TRBD1	TRBV18	TRBJ2-4	CASSARDRGNIQYF	TGTGCCAGCTCAGCAAGGGACAGGGGCAACATTCAGTACTTC